Detailed here is one T cell receptor beta chain. Its target is unknown. The PCR used 60 Vbeta and 13 Jbeta primers. Method: immunoSEQ multiplex PCR; TCRdb's copy keeps in-frame clones and lacks some. The sample has 100,000 to 120,000 clones; 82% are singletons. This sample is drawn from a study of cytomegalovirus exposure and HLA in healthy donors. The wider study: There were around 390 genotyped donors. Of these, about 86% fell in the genetic ancestry cluster associated with self-reported Caucasian donors. Study-wide results and limits: Equally common other TCR beta chains were less clonally expanded than HLA-associated ones, a later analysis found. Differences between HLA loci emerged in a later analysis of TCR association rates, with DRB1 most and HLA-C fewest. Most TCR sequences were uncommon, yet certain public TCRs appeared in many donors.

This CDR3 has 13 amino acids. The germline V gene encodes CDR1 SGHDT and CDR2 YYEEEE. V was pared by 5 bases and J by 2 bases, with 10 bases between. This TCR derives from a woman aged 18-29 years in good health and CMV-seronegative. The sample was PBMCs. The chain is built from TRBV5-6 and TRBJ2-5, with D possibly being TRBD2 (5 bases). DNA for the CDR3: TGTGCCAGCAGAAGGACTTTACAAGAGACCCAGTACTTC. This codes for CASRRTLQETQYF. Looking up the rest from reference TRBV5-6 and TRBJ2-5 gives the full variable domain: DAGVTQSPTHLIKTRGQQVTLRCSPKSGHDTVSWYQQALGQGPQFIFQYYEEEERQRGNFPDRFSGHQFPNYSSELNVNALLLGDSALYLCASRRTLQETQYFGPGTRLLVL.